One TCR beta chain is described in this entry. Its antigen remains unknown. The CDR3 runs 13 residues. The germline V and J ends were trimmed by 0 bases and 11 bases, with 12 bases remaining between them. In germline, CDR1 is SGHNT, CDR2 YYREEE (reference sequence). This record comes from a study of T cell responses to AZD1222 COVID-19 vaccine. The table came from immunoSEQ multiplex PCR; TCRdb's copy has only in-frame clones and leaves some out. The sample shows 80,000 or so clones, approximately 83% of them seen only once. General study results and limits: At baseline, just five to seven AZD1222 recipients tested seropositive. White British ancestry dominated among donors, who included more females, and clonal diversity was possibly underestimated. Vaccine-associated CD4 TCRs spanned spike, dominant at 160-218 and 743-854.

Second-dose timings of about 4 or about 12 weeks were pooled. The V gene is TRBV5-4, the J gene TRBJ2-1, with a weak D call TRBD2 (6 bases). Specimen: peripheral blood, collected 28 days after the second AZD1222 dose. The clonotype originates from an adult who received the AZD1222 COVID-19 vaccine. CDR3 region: CASSLELDYQQFF. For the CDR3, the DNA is TGTGCCAGCAGCTTGGAACTGGACTATCAGCAGTTCTTC.